The rows below give T cell receptor beta chains drawn from one sample of a study of memory B cells and T cells in multiple sclerosis. These receptors' targets are unknown. Profiling relied on immunoSEQ multiplex PCR, and the TCRdb table lists in-frame clones only, not all of them. The sample contains about 46,000 clones, around 79% of which appear only once. The sample was PBMCs from blood kept in culture. The receptors come from a human donor with multiple sclerosis. CDR3s include the opening cysteine and the closing phenylalanine or tryptophan. D genes are given only for firm matches. Part of the rows lack a size; the others show once, few, many or a class for expanded clones.

TRBV5-1	TRBJ2-5	TRBD1	.	CASSLDRGRVETQYF	TGCGCCAGCAGCTTGGACAGGGGGCGGGTAGAGACCCAGTACTTC
TRBV27	TRBJ2-1	.	.	CASSFNRLEQFF	TGTGCCAGCAGTTTTAACCGGCTCGAGCAGTTCTTC
TRBV19	TRBJ2-1	.	.	CASSVGGRGDNEQFF	TGTGCCAGTAGTGTCGGCGGACGGGGAGACAATGAGCAGTTCTTC
TRBV7-2	TRBJ2-7	.	few	CASSPKGLLTSYEQYF	TGTGCCAGCAGCCCGAAAGGACTCCTTACTTCCTACGAGCAGTACTTC
TRBV29-1	TRBJ1-2	.	.	CSVGQFNYGYTF	TGCAGCGTTGGACAATTCAACTATGGCTACACCTTC
TRBV5-6	TRBJ1-2	TRBD1	.	CASSALQGAFGYTF	TGTGCCAGCAGCGCACTACAGGGGGCGTTTGGCTACACCTTC
TRBV7-6	TRBJ2-5	.	.	CASSLVFKETQYF	TGTGCCAGCAGCTTAGTGTTCAAGGAGACCCAGTACTTC
TRBV14	TRBJ2-7	.	few	CASSQGRKQYF	TGTGCCAGCAGCCAAGGTCGGAAGCAGTACTTC
TRBV5-5	TRBJ1-5	.	.	CASSIRTENQPQHF	TGTGCCAGCAGCATACGGACGGAGAATCAGCCCCAGCATTTT
TRBV7-2	TRBJ2-7	.	few	CASSVNTGSREQYF	TGTGCCAGCAGCGTTAACACAGGGTCTCGTGAGCAGTACTTC
TRBV23-1	TRBJ2-1	.	.	CASWGQRDEQFF	TGCGCCAGCTGGGGTCAAAGGGATGAGCAGTTCTTC
TRBV25-1	TRBJ1-2	.	.	CASSERQAGGYTF	TGTGCCAGCAGTGAACGGCAGGCTGGTGGCTACACCTTC
TRBV10-3	TRBJ1-3	.	once	CAILLSSGNTIYF	TGTGCCATCTTGTTAAGCTCTGGAAACACCATATATTTT
TRBV5-3	TRBJ2-2	TRBD2	.	CARSLRWASGGHGELFF	TGTGCCAGAAGCTTGAGATGGGCTAGCGGGGGCCACGGGGAGCTGTTTTTT
TRBV2	TRBJ2-1	.	.	CASREGLSYNEQFF	TGTGCCAGCAGGGAAGGCCTCTCCTACAATGAGCAGTTCTTC
TRBV9	TRBJ2-1	.	.	CASSGGTYNEQFF	TGTGCCAGCAGCGGTGGAACCTACAATGAGCAGTTCTTC
TRBV6-5	TRBJ2-3	.	.	CASSYSGSDTDTQYF	TGTGCCAGCAGCTACTCAGGTAGTGACACAGATACGCAGTATTTT
TRBV4-1	TRBJ2-5	TRBD1	.	CASSRQGQGGQETQYF	TGCGCCAGCAGCCGGCAGGGACAGGGAGGACAAGAGACCCAGTACTTC
TRBV19	TRBJ1-1	.	few	CASSAGRGTEAFF	TGTGCCAGTAGTGCGGGGAGGGGGACTGAAGCTTTCTTT
TRBV7-3	TRBJ2-7	.	.	CASSLDTHNYEQYF	TGTGCCAGCAGCTTAGATACACACAACTACGAGCAGTACTTC
TRBV2	TRBJ2-7	.	few	CASKYVDDEQYF	TGTGCCAGCAAGTACGTCGACGACGAGCAGTACTTC
TRBV30	TRBJ2-7	TRBD2	.	CAWMNAGAPEQYF	TGTGCCTGGATGAACGCGGGAGCACCCGAGCAGTACTTC
TRBV5-1	TRBJ1-1	.	.	CASSQVWAGQVTEAFF	TGCGCCAGCAGCCAAGTCTGGGCGGGGCAGGTCACTGAAGCTTTCTTT
TRBV5-6	TRBJ1-1	.	.	CASSQTGNTEAFF	TGTGCCAGCAGCCAAACTGGGAACACTGAAGCTTTCTTT
TRBV2	TRBJ1-5	.	.	CASSAWYSNQPQHF	TGTGCCAGCAGTGCGTGGTATAGCAATCAGCCCCAGCATTTT
TRBV2	TRBJ1-1	TRBD1	.	CASSPQQGAVGTEAFF	TGTGCCAGCAGTCCGCAACAGGGGGCTGTGGGTACTGAAGCTTTCTTT
TRBV27	TRBJ1-2	.	.	CASSNPGSSYGYTF	TGTGCCAGCAGTAACCCGGGAAGCTCCTATGGCTACACCTTC
TRBV28	TRBJ1-3	TRBD1	few	CASTRGTANTIYF	TGTGCCAGCACCCGGGGGACAGCAAACACCATATATTTT
TRBV18	TRBJ1-1	.	once	CASSPRSTENTEAFF	TGTGCCAGCTCACCGCGATCCACAGAGAACACTGAAGCTTTCTTT
TRBV29-1	TRBJ2-2	.	.	CSVVTGAGVGDGELFF	TGCAGCGTTGTTACCGGGGCAGGGGTGGGAGACGGGGAGCTGTTTTTT
TRBV19	TRBJ2-7	.	.	CASSIWGYEQYF	TGTGCCAGTAGTATATGGGGATACGAGCAGTACTTC
TRBV18	TRBJ1-5	.	.	CASSPLVGDQPQHF	TGTGCCAGCTCACCTCTTGTTGGGGATCAGCCCCAGCATTTT
TRBV6-4	TRBJ2-1	TRBD2	.	CASSDWGGNEQFF	TGTGCCAGCAGTGACTGGGGGGGTAATGAGCAGTTCTTC
TRBV30	TRBJ1-4	.	.	CAWSSFSTNEKLFF	TGTGCCTGGAGCTCATTCAGTACTAATGAAAAACTGTTTTTT
TRBV7-2	TRBJ2-7	TRBD1	.	CASGIQQGSYEQYF	TGTGCCAGCGGAATTCAACAGGGGTCCTACGAGCAGTACTTC
TRBV2	TRBJ1-5	TRBD1	.	CASTSGTGGASNQPQHF	TGTGCCAGCACTTCCGGGACAGGGGGCGCAAGCAATCAGCCCCAGCATTTT
TRBV29-1	TRBJ1-2	TRBD1	.	CSVGGGADYGYTF	TGCAGCGTTGGAGGGGGCGCTGACTATGGCTACACCTTC
TRBV22-1	TRBJ1-2	.	few	CPGRSRARKTYGYTF	TGTCCTGGGAGGAGTCGAGCGAGAAAGACCTATGGCTACACCTTC
TRBV6-1	TRBJ1-2	TRBD1	once	CASSRQGNGYTF	TGTGCCAGCAGCCGACAGGGTAATGGCTACACCTTC
TRBV7-2	TRBJ2-7	.	.	CASSLIQGDPYEQYF	TGTGCCAGCAGCTTAATACAGGGAGACCCCTACGAGCAGTACTTC
TRBV2	TRBJ2-7	.	.	CASSEGSYEQYF	TGTGCCAGCAGTGAAGGGTCCTACGAGCAGTACTTC